The TCR beta chain under discussion was sequenced for a study of cytomegalovirus exposure and HLA in healthy donors. The study, taken as a whole, reports: Most subjects' HLA-A and HLA-B alleles were reportedly predicted from TCR beta sequences. A few V segments could not be told apart, such as TRBV6-2 and TRBV6-3, and were left out. In a later analysis, across HLA loci, associated TCR counts were highest for DRB1, lowest for HLA-C.

As regards this clone: The target antigen is unknown.

PCR involved 60 Vbeta and 13 Jbeta primers. Using immunoSEQ multiplex PCR, the repertoire was profiled, and TCRdb retains in-frame clones only, with some absent. Counted here are fewer than 95,000 clones, about two thirds occurring once; the ten biggest clones make up roughly 21%. Germline values: CDR1 SGHRS, CDR2 YFSETQ. V lost 4 bases and J 5 bases, leaving 12 bases between the germline ends. The CDR3 is 13 amino acids. This TCR derives from a woman in her forties or fifties in good health and CMV-seropositive. Specimen: PBMCs. The chain joins TRBV5-1 to TRBJ2-5; D might be TRBD1 (6 bases). CDR3 residues: CASSRQERETQYF. The CDR3, as DNA: TGCGCCAGCAGCCGACAGGAAAGGGAGACCCAGTACTTC.